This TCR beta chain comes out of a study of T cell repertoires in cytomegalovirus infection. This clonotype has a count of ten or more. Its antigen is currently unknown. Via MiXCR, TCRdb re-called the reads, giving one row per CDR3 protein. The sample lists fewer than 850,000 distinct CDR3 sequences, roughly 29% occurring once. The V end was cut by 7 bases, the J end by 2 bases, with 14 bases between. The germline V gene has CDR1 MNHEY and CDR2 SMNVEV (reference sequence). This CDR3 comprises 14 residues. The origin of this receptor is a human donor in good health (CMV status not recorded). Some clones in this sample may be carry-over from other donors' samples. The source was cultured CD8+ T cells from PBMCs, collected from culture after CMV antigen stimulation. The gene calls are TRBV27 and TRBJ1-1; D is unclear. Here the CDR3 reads CASNPIGSNTEAFF. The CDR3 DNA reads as TGTGCCAGCAACCCAATAGGATCTAACACTGAAGCTTTCTTT.